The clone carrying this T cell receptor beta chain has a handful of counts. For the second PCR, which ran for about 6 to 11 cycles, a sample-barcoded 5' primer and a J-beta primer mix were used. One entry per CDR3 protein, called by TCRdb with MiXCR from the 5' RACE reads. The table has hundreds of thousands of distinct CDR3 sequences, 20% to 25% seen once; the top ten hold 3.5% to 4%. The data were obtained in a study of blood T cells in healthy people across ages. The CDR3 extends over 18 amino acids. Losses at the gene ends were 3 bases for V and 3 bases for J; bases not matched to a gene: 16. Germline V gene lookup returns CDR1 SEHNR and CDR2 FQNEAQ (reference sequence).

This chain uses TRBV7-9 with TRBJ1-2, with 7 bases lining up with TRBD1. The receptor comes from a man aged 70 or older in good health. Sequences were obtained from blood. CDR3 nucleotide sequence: TGTGCCAGCAGCTTCCGGCCGGGACAGATCACCCCTGACTATGGCTACACCTTC. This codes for CASSFRPGQITPDYGYTF.